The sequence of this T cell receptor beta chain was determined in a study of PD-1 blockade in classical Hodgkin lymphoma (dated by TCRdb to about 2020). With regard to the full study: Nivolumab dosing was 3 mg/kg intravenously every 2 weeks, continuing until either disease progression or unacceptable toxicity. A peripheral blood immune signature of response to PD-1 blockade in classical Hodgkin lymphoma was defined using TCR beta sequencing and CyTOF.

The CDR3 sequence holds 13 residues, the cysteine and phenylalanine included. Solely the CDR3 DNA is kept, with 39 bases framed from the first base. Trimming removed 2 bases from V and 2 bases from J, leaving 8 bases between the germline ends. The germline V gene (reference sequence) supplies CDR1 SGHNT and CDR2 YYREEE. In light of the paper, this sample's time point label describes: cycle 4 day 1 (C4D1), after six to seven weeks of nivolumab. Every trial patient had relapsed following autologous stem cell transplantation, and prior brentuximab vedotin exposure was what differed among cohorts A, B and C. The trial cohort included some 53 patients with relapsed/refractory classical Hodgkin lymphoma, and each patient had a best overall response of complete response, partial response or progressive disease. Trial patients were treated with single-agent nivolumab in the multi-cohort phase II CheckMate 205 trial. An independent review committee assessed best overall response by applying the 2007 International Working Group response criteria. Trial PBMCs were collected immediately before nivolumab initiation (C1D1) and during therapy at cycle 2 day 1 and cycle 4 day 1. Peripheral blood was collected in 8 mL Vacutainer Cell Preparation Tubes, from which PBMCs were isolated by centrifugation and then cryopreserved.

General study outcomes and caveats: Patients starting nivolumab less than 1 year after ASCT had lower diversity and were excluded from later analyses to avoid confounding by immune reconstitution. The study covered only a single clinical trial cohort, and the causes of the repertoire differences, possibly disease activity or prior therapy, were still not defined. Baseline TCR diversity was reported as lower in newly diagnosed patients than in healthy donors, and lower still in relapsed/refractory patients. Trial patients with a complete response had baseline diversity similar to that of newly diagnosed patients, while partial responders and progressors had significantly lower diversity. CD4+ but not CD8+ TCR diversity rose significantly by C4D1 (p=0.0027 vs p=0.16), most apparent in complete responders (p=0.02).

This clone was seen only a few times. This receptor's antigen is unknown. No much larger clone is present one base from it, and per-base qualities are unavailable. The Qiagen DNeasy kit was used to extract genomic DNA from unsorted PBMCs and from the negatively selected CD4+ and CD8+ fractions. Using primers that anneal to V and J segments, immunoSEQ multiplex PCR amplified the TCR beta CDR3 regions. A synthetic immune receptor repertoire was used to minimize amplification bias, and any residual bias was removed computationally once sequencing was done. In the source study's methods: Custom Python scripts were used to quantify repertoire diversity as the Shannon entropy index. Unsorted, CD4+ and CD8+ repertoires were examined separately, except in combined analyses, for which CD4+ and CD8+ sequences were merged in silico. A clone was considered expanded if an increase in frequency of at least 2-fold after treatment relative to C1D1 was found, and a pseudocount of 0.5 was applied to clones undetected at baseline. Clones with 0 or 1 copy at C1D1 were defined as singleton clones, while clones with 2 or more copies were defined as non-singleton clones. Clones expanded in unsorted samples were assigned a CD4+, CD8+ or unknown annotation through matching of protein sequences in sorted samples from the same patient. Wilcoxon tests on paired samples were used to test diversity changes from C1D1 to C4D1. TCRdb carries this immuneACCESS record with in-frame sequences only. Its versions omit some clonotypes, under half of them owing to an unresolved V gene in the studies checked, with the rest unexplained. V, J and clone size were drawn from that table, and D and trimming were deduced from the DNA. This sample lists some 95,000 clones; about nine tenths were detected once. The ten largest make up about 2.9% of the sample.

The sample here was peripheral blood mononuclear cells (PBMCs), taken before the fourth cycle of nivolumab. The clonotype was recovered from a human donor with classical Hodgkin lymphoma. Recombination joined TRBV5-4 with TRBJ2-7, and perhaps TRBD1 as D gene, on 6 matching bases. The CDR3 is CASSFGGTYEQYF. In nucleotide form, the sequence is TGTGCCAGCAGCTTTGGGGGCACCTACGAGCAGTACTTC.